This T cell receptor beta chain was found in a study of PD-L1 blockade in urothelial cancer. Study summary: The patients first took atezolizumab at some point between 2014 and 2015, receiving 1,200 mg intravenously every 3 weeks. A median of approximately 150,000 T cells was found in the blood samples.

Broader study findings: Below-median pretreatment blood TCR clonality was a predictor of better survival.

Every PCR was spiked with synthetic TCR analog templates. Sequencing was performed with immunoSEQ multiplex PCR; in TCRdb, only in-frame clones are kept and a portion is missing. The sample holds fewer than 30,000 clones, 84% seen once. From germline, CDR1 is LGHNA and CDR2 YNFKEQ. The CDR3 spans 14 residues. V dropped 0 bases and J dropped 12 bases, with 18 bases sitting between them. In the case of this clone: Its antigen is as yet unknown.

This material consisted of PBMCs, taken around atezolizumab (anti-PD-L1) treatment. This chain links TRBV4-2 with TRBJ2-7; D is possibly TRBD2 (5 bases). This sequence was found in an older man with urothelial cancer. CDR3 sequence (DNA): TGTGCCAGCAGCCAAGACCTCGTGGCTAGTGGGAGGTACTTC. It yields the protein CASSQDLVASGRYF.